This TCR beta chain derives from a study of blood T cell repertoires in COVID-19. V lost 3 bases, J lost 6 bases, and 18 bases lay in between. The CDR3 is 15 residues long. CDR1 is LNHDA, CDR2 SQIVND, per germline (reference sequence). Profiling relied on immunoSEQ multiplex PCR, and the TCRdb table lists in-frame clones only, not all of them. The sample lists fewer than 300,000 clones; about nine tenths were seen once. The count of this clone is one. Participants reported their clinical history, and cohort assignment relied on those reports. Material: PBMCs or T cells enriched from blood (not recorded which). The V gene is TRBV19, the J gene TRBJ2-7, with D perhaps matching TRBD1 (5 bases). The TCR was taken from a man aged 18 to 30 who had recovered from COVID-19. The CDR3 nucleotides are TGTGCCAGTAGTATGATAGGACACTCCTTTATCGAGCAGTACTTC. The encoded protein is CASSMIGHSFIEQYF. Drawing the rest from reference TRBV19 and TRBJ2-7, the complete variable domain is DGGITQSPKYLFRKEGQNVTLSCEQNLNHDAMYWYRQDPGQGLRLIYYSQIVNDFQKGDIAEGYSVSREKKESFPLTVTSAQKNPTAFYLCASSMIGHSFIEQYFGPGTRLTVT.